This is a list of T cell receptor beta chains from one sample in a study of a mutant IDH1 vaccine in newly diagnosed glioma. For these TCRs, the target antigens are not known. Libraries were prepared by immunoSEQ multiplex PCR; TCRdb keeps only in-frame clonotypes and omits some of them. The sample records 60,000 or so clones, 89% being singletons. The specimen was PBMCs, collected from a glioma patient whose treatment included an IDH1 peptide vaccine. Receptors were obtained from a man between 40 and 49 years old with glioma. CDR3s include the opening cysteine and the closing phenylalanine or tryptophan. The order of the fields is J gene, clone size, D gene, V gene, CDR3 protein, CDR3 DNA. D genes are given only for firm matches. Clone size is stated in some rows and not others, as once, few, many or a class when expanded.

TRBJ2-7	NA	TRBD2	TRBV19	CASSLSGIPYEQYF	TGTGCCAGTAGTTTAAGCGGGATCCCCTACGAGCAGTACTTC
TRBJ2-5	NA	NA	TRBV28	CASSPLRGQETQYF	TGTGCCAGCAGTCCGTTAAGGGGGCAAGAGACCCAGTACTTC
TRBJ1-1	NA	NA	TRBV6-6	CASSPGHPEAFF	TGTGCCAGCTCCCCGGGACACCCCGAAGCTTTCTTT
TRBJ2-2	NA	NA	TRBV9	CASSRRADRNTGELFF	TGTGCCAGCAGCCGAAGGGCGGACAGGAACACCGGGGAGCTGTTTTTT
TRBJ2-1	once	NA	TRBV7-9	CASSPAGQRHNEQFF	TGTGCCAGCAGCCCCGCGGGACAGCGACACAATGAGCAGTTCTTC
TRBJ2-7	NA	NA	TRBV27	CASSFDGGYEQYF	TGTGCCAGCAGTTTTGATGGGGGCTACGAGCAGTACTTC
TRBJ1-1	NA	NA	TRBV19	CASSPSILNTEAFF	TGTGCCAGTAGTCCATCAATCCTGAACACTGAAGCTTTCTTT
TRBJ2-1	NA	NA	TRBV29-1	CSVGGRTYNEQFF	TGCAGCGTCGGGGGACGGACCTACAATGAGCAGTTCTTC
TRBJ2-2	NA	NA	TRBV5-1	CASSLAVDTGELFF	TGCGCCAGCAGCTTGGCAGTTGACACCGGGGAGCTGTTTTTT
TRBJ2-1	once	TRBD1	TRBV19	CASSIQGAKDVEQFF	TGTGCCAGTAGTATCCAGGGGGCGAAGGATGTTGAGCAGTTCTTC
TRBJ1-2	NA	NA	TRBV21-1	CASSRVSLQNF	TGTGCCAGCAGCAGGGTCTCGCTCCAGAACTTC
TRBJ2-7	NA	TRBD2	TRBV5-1	CASSSTGTSGTYEQYF	TGCGCCAGCAGCTCCACCGGGACTAGCGGGACCTACGAGCAGTACTTC
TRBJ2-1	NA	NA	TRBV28	CASSLALGGRRGDEQFF	TGTGCCAGCAGTTTAGCCTTAGGGGGGCGGAGGGGCGATGAGCAGTTCTTC
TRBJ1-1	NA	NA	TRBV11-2	CASSWGPGRNTKAFF	TGTGCCAGCAGCTGGGGGCCGGGGCGGAACACTAAAGCTTTCTTT
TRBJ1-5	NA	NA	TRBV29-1	CSATAGGDNQPQHF	TGCAGCGCCACGGCGGGGGGGGACAATCAGCCCCAGCATTTT
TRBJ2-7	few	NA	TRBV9	CASSVDQDVGYEQYF	TGTGCCAGCAGCGTGGACCAGGACGTCGGCTACGAGCAGTACTTC
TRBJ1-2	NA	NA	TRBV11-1	CASSLSGTIGYTF	TGTGCCAGCAGCTTATCCGGGACAATAGGCTACACCTTC
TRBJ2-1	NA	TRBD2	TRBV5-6	CASSYSLAGSFMYNEQFF	TGTGCCAGCAGCTACTCTCTAGCGGGGAGTTTCATGTACAATGAGCAGTTCTTC
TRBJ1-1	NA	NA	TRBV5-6	CASSLDRVITEAFF	TGTGCCAGCAGCTTGGACAGGGTGATCACTGAAGCTTTCTTT
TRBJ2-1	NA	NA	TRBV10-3	CAISEGQSVRENEQFF	TGTGCCATCAGTGAGGGACAGTCAGTCCGTGAGAATGAGCAGTTCTTC
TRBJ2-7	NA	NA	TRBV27	CASSLSLKRRERHYEQYF	TGTGCCAGCAGTTTATCTTTAAAGCGACGGGAGAGACACTACGAGCAGTACTTC
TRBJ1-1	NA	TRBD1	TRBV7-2	CASRRPGQGTEAFF	TGTGCCAGCAGGAGACCGGGACAGGGTACTGAAGCTTTCTTT
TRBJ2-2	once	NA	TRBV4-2	CASSQDTPTPNTGELFF	TGTGCCAGCAGCCAAGATACACCTACCCCGAACACCGGGGAGCTGTTTTTT
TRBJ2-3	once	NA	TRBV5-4	CASSSLAVGTQYF	TGTGCCAGCAGCTCCCTAGCCGTGGGTACGCAGTATTTT
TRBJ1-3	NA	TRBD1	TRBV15	CATSRGGQLSGNTIYF	TGTGCCACCAGCAGAGGGGGACAGCTATCTGGAAACACCATATATTTT
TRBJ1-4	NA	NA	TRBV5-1	CASSLLQMNEKLFF	TGCGCCAGCAGCTTATTACAGATGAATGAAAAACTGTTTTTT
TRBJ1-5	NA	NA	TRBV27	CASSLWGGQPQHF	TGTGCCAGCAGTTTATGGGGGGGTCAGCCCCAGCATTTT